The clone carrying this T cell receptor (beta chain) has only a few counts. Uncontrolled infection, other autoimmune disease, pregnancy or lactation disqualified patients from enrolment. The sample belongs to a study of T cells in Graves' hyperthyroidism and ophthalmopathy. Germline lookup yields CDR1 DFQATT and CDR2 SNEGSKA (reference sequence). The CDR3 consists of 14 residues. Trimming cost V 1 base and J 3 bases, with 10 bases left between them. From RNA transcripts, TCR beta CDR3 regions were amplified. The HTBI primer set was used in a first-round RT-PCR of the TCR CDR3. TCRdb re-derived calls from the multiplex PCR reads in MiXCR, one entry per CDR3 protein. The data contain 700,000 or so distinct CDR3 sequences, approximately 14% of them seen just once; the ten biggest clones take up around 13%.

This TCR came from a woman in her forties or fifties with Graves' ophthalmopathy. The sequenced material came from blood. The V gene is TRBV20-1, the J gene TRBJ2-4, with D unclear. This CDR3 reads CSARADGDKNIQYF. The CDR3 DNA is TGCAGTGCTAGAGCAGACGGTGACAAAAACATTCAGTACTTC.